Listed below are T cell receptor beta chains from one sample, sequenced in a study of vaccination and CD4 T cells after COVID-19. TCRdb analysed the PCR reads with MiXCR anew, one entry per CDR3 protein. The data show about 15,000 distinct CDR3 sequences, with 45% to 65% seen just once and approximately 12% held by the top ten. Antigen specificity for these receptors is unknown. Material: CD4+ T cells from blood, cultured in vitro. These receptors all stem from a human donor who had recovered from COVID-19. Both conserved end residues are part of each CDR3. The D gene is left open where the match is weak. Expanded clones are given a class, and other clones once, few, many or no size at all.

>TRBD1|.|TRBV28|TRBJ1-2
CASSLSRGTGEKNYGYTF
TGTGCCAGCAGTTTATCGCGAGGGACAGGGGAGAAGAACTATGGCTACACCTTC
>.|.|TRBV5-6|TRBJ1-2
CASSLGRLPYGYTF
TGTGCCAGCAGCTTAGGGCGCCTGCCATATGGCTACACCTTC
>.|.|TRBV6-5|TRBJ2-6
CASSYSMASGANVLTF
TGTGCCAGCAGTTACTCGATGGCTTCTGGGGCCAACGTCCTGACTTTC
>.|.|TRBV6-1|TRBJ2-7
CASTKGYEQYF
TGTGCCAGCACCAAGGGGTACGAGCAGTACTTC
>TRBD1|.|TRBV20-1|TRBJ2-7
CSAGDPGQGGEQYF
TGCAGTGCTGGGGACCCGGGACAGGGTGGCGAGCAGTACTTC
>.|.|TRBV3-1|TRBJ1-6
CASSQVSSGSYNSPLHF
TGTGCCAGCAGCCAGGTGTCCTCCGGCTCCTATAATTCACCCCTCCACTTT
>.|.|TRBV14|TRBJ2-6
CASSLSGANVLTF
TGTGCCAGCAGCCTATCTGGGGCCAACGTCCTGACTTTC
>.|few|TRBV2|TRBJ1-1
CASSELHPMNTEAFF
TGTGCCAGCAGTGAATTACACCCGATGAACACTGAAGCTTTCTTT
>TRBD1|.|TRBV10-1|TRBJ2-3
CASSEPPGQGIADTQYF
TGCGCCAGCAGTGAGCCACCGGGACAGGGGATCGCAGATACGCAGTATTTT
>TRBD1|.|TRBV20-1|TRBJ2-1
CSAGQGREQFF
TGCAGTGCTGGACAGGGCAGGGAGCAGTTCTTC
>.|few|TRBV7-6|TRBJ1-1
CASSLLGTEAFF
TGTGCCAGCAGCTTATTGGGCACTGAAGCTTTCTTT
>.|.|TRBV30|TRBJ2-1
CAWAQGVNEQFF
TGTGCCTGGGCTCAGGGAGTCAATGAGCAGTTCTTC
>TRBD2|.|TRBV5-4|TRBJ2-5
CASSLDGREETQYF
TGTGCCAGCAGCTTGGACGGGAGGGAAGAGACCCAGTACTTC